The TCR beta chain described here comes from a study of T cell repertoires in cytomegalovirus infection. MiXCR was run by TCRdb on the reads, yielding one entry per CDR3 protein. The sample has some 500,000 distinct CDR3 sequences, approximately 40% seen once. Worth noting for this clonotype: The antigen is unknown.

This TCR came from a human donor in good health (CMV status not recorded). Some clones in this sample may be carry-over from other donors' samples. Sample: cultured PBMCs, taken from culture after CMV antigen stimulation.

CDR3 sequence: CASSLRFGTGDSNQPQHF. The CDR3 DNA is TGTGCCAGCAGTTTACGGTTCGGGACAGGGGATAGCAATCAGCCCCAGCATTTT. This sequence joins TRBV27 and TRBJ1-5, with TRBD1 identical over 10 bases. CDR3 length: 18 residues. Germline V gives CDR1 MNHEY, CDR2 SMNVEV (reference sequence). With 2 bases clipped from V and 0 bases from J, the junction kept 7 bases outside the gene matches.